The clone carrying this T cell receptor (beta chain) was recorded many times. Its antigen is unidentified. The data stem from a study of T cells after yellow fever vaccination. Germline V lookup: CDR1 SGHTA, CDR2 FQGNSA. V lost 5 bases and J lost 3; bases outside the gene matches: 11. CDR3 length: 16 residues. Whole-study findings and limits: Some clonotypes were seen in both the CD4 and the CD8 compartments. These made up a small share and likely arose from convergent recombination.

MiXCR, run by TCRdb on the 5' RACE reads, gives a single entry per CDR3 protein. The repertoire includes 500,000 to 650,000 distinct CDR3 sequences, approximately 13% of them detected once, and under 15% sits in the top ten. The V call is TRBV7-2, the J call TRBJ2-7, with 9 bases matching TRBD2. The clonotype was recovered from a young man who received the YFV17D yellow fever vaccine. Source: PBMCs, taken on the day of the yellow fever booster vaccination. The CDR3 sequence is CASSLTSGTLVYEQYF. The CDR3 nucleotides read TGTGCCAGCAGCCTGACTAGCGGCACCCTCGTCTACGAGCAGTACTTC.